The 13 T cell receptor beta chains listed next were all sequenced from one sample in a study of cytomegalovirus exposure and HLA in healthy donors (dated by TCRdb to 2017 to 2019). Libraries were made using the immunoSEQ multiplex PCR assay. Held by TCRdb, this immuneACCESS table contains in-frame sequences only and omits some clones. Under half of the omission traces to an unresolved V gene where checked; the cause of the rest is unknown. Present in this sample are 200,000 to 300,000 clones, about 86% of which were seen just once. The top ten constitute 2.6% of the sample. The sample comprised PBMCs. These receptors all come from a young man in good health and CMV-seronegative.

The chain is built from TRBV4-3 and TRBJ2-3; 10 bases match TRBD2. The CDR3 has 16 residues. Trimming at V came to 0 bases and at J to 5 bases, leaving 5 bases not matched to a gene. Per germline, CDR1 LGHNA and CDR2 YSLEER. In DNA form, the CDR3 reads TGCGCCAGCAGCCAAGAGCTAGCGGGAGTTAAAGATACGCAGTATTTT. Translating it yields CASSQELAGVKDTQYF.

This clone came up once. The chain couples TRBV12-5 to TRBJ2-3; a weak D match, TRBD1 (6 bases). The CDR3 runs 14 residues. Germline V gives CDR1 LGHNT, CDR2 FRNRAP. V dropped 7 bases and J dropped 2 bases, with 13 bases sitting between them. CDR3 region: CASARDTLTDTQYF. The CDR3, as DNA: TGTGCTAGTGCGAGGGACACACTCACAGATACGCAGTATTTT. Full variable domain (outside the CDR3, taken from reference TRBV12-5 and TRBJ2-3): DARVTQTPRHKVTEMGQEVTMRCQPILGHNTVFWYRQTMMQGLELLAYFRNRAPLDDSGMPKDRFSAEMPDATLATLKIQPSEPRDSAVYFCASARDTLTDTQYFGPGTRLTVL.

This chain joins TRBV5-6 and TRBJ2-7; no firm D call. This CDR3 is built from 14 residues. The V end was cut by 4 bases, the J end by 0 bases, with 11 bases between. Germline CDR1 and CDR2: SGHDT and YYEEEE. The CDR3 here is CASSPAPASYEQYF. The CDR3 DNA reads as TGTGCCAGCAGCCCAGCGCCGGCCTCCTACGAGCAGTACTTC.

V gene TRBV30 combines with J gene TRBJ2-7, with TRBD2 identical over 7 bases. The CDR3 length is 14 residues. V lost 2 bases and J lost 0; bases outside the gene matches: 4. CDR1 is GTSNPN and CDR2 is SVGIG in the germline V gene (reference sequence). As DNA, the CDR3 is TGTGCCTGGAGTCAGGCTAGCGGCTCCTACGAGCAGTACTTC. This gives the protein CAWSQASGSYEQYF.

CDR3 DNA: TGCAGCGTTGACTCGGGGGGCCGGTTTCCAGAGACCCAGTACTTC. This sequence encodes CSVDSGGRFPETQYF. V and J are TRBV29-1 and TRBJ2-5; possible D gene TRBD2, 7 bases. Trimming removed 3 bases from V and 4 bases from J, with 18 bases in between. There are 15 residues in the CDR3. Germline CDR1 SQVTM, CDR2 ANQGSEA.

The CDR3 reads CASSPRGEDNEQFF. The CDR3 region has the DNA TGTGCCAGCAGCCCGCGGGGGGAAGACAATGAGCAGTTCTTC. The chain carries TRBV7-9 and TRBJ2-1, with TRBD2 matching 8 bases. The CDR3 is 14 amino acids. Germline V gene data show CDR1 as SEHNR and CDR2 as FQNEAQ (reference sequence). The junction had 5 bases not matched to a gene; V was cut back by 5 bases and J by 5 bases. The complete variable domain, with remaining parts taken from reference TRBV7-9 and TRBJ2-1, reads DTGVSQNPRHKITKRGQNVTFRCDPISEHNRLYWYRQTLGQGPEFLTYFQNEAQLEKSRLLSDRFSAERPKGSFSTLEIQRTEQGDSAMYLCASSPRGEDNEQFFGPGTRLTVL.

This clone has just one count. The chain combines TRBV11-2 with TRBJ1-5; 10 nucleotides align to TRBD1. CDR1 is SGHAT and CDR2 is FQNNGV in the germline V gene. Trimming took 5 bases from V and 4 from J; bases not matched to a gene: 5. The length of the CDR3 is 15 residues. Here the CDR3 DNA reads TGTGCCAGCAGCCCAGGACAGGGGGTAAATCAGCCCCAGCATTTT. It specifies CASSPGQGVNQPQHF. Complete variable domain (other parts from reference TRBV11-2 and TRBJ1-5): EAGVAQSPRYKIIEKRQSVAFWCNPISGHATLYWYQQILGQGPKLLIQFQNNGVVDDSQLPKDRFSAERLKGVDSTLKIQPAKLEDSAVYLCASSPGQGVNQPQHFGDGTRLSIL.

V gene TRBV2 combines with J gene TRBJ1-6, with 7 bases that match TRBD1. With 5 bases clipped from V and 8 bases from J, the junction kept 6 bases outside the gene matches. This CDR3 region has 14 residues. Per the germline V gene, CDR1 is SNHLY and CDR2 is FYNNEI. DNA for the CDR3: TGTGCCAGCAGTTTACAGGGGACGGATTCACCCCTCCACTTT. Protein product: CASSLQGTDSPLHF.

The chain is built from TRBV4-2 and TRBJ1-5; D is unresolved. Per germline, CDR1 LGHNA and CDR2 YNFKEQ. CDR3 size: 16 residues. Trimming took off 0 bases at V and 7 bases at J, with 16 bases between the two ends. In DNA form, the CDR3 reads TGTGCCAGCAGCCAAGATCATCGCCAGGCTGGCCAGCCCCAGCATTTT. Encoded protein: CASSQDHRQAGQPQHF.

This clone was counted between two and nine times. J is TRBJ2-2 and V is TRBV4-1; 7 nucleotides agree with TRBD2. CDR1 and CDR2 (germline): MGHRA, YSYEKL. The ends lost 6 bases at V and 6 bases at J; junction bases unmatched: 4. The CDR3 spans 13 residues. DNA for the CDR3: TGCGCCAGCAGTCCCGCGGGGGCCGGGGAGCTGTTTTTT. This gives the protein CASSPAGAGELFF.

V usage is TRBV11-2 and J usage is TRBJ2-7; TRBD1 matches 10 bases. CDR1 is SGHAT, CDR2 FQNNGV, per germline. This CDR3 contains 15 residues. V was clipped by 4 bases and J by 4 bases; unmatched bases: 7. The CDR3 DNA sequence: TGTGCCAGCAGCTCCCGCGGGACAGGGGTTTACGAGCAGTACTTC. Translation: CASSSRGTGVYEQYF.

V gene TRBV6-1 combines with J gene TRBJ2-5, with D unclear. Germline lookup yields CDR1 MNHNS and CDR2 SASEGT. Trimming removed 3 bases from V and 5 bases from J, with 10 bases in between. The CDR3 loop spans 13 amino acids. CDR3 sequence: CASSEGPRETQYF. In nucleotides, the CDR3 is TGTGCCAGCAGTGAGGGCCCTCGGGAGACCCAGTACTTC.

Only a few counts were recorded for this clone. J is TRBJ2-7 and V is TRBV4-1; the match to TRBD1 covers 9 bases. V was pared by 1 base and J by 6 bases, with 7 bases of the junction left unmatched. Germline lookup yields CDR1 MGHRA and CDR2 YSYEKL. CDR3 length equals 15 residues. In DNA form, the CDR3 reads TGCGCCAGCAGCCAAGGGGGACAGGGTCGAGGCGAGCAGTACTTC. It is translated as CASSQGGQGRGEQYF.